This record concerns one T cell receptor beta chain sequence. In this sample, this clone turned up a few times. The specificity of this receptor is unknown. Per-nucleotide qualities are absent, and no much larger clonotype sits a single base away. A MiSeq instrument was used for deep resolution sequencing, which targeted depths ranging from 1 in 1 million up to 1 in 200,000 T cells, with coverage averaging 10x for each clonotype. The immunoSEQ hsTCRB Kit was used to generate TCR beta libraries. Turning to the authors' computational methods: The data were analyzed with ImmunoSEQ Analyzer and ImmunoSEQ Data Assistant, and V, D and J gene assignments followed IMGT definitions. Clonality, which ranges from 0 to 1, was calculated as one minus the normalized Shannon entropy of productive rearrangement frequencies. Only overrepresented clonotypes making up at least 0.05% of the repertoire of each patient were included in the public clonotype analysis. About twelve repertoires from age-matched healthy donors, obtained from immuneACCESS, served as clonality controls. Entries here come from immuneACCESS through TCRdb and include only in-frame sequences with V and J called. Some clones fail to appear in such tables; in the studies checked, an unresolved V gene covers under half of the shortfall, and the cause of the remainder is unknown. Clone size and the V and J calls come from that table; the DNA yielded D and trimming. This sample gives 150,000 to 200,000 clones in total; about 88% of them show up just once. The biggest ten clones account for 3% of the sample.

From its cysteine to its phenylalanine, the CDR3 spans 14 amino acids. Only the CDR3 region is kept as DNA, spanning 42 bases read in frame from base 1. Reading the germline V gene (reference sequence) gives CDR1 WNHNN and CDR2 SYGVQD. At the junction V is shortened by 4 bases and J by 4 bases; bases outside the gene matches: 6. This sample was taken from a study of cytotoxic CD8 clonotypes in ibrutinib-treated CLL (dated by TCRdb to about 2021). The study in broad terms: The cohort included approximately 15 treatment-naive and 11 to 12 relapsed/refractory patients; roughly 17 were IGHV unmutated. Cryopreserved peripheral blood mononuclear cells were collected before treatment, at response, and at either disease progression or sustained remission. On average, each sample yielded some 250,000 productive templates and 80,000 to 95,000 productive rearrangements. Responses were partial in some 24 patients and complete in 2; after median about 5.5 years follow-up, about 15 stayed in remission and approximately twelve progressed. Samples at response were collected after a median of roughly twelve months of treatment, with a range of 6 to 36 months. Longitudinal samples were available for about 30% of the roughly 86 trial participants. Patients were still on ibrutinib when every remission and progressive disease sample was collected. What the research found in general, with its limitations: At baseline, clonality was higher than in age-matched healthy donors and showed a strong correlation with circulating CD8+ T-cell counts. Public clonotypes were rare and either contracted or stayed stable during treatment, and the rise in clonality at ibrutinib response reflected the expansion of private clonotypes. At ibrutinib response clonality went up, during sustained remission it held steady, and at progression it dropped back toward baseline. Sampling times were not matched between sustained-remission and progressing patients, and lymph node repertoires were not studied.

The time point label of this sample denotes: progressive disease on ibrutinib. For TCR beta library preparation, roughly 2 micrograms of genomic DNA was extracted from cryopreserved PBMCs. High-throughput TCR beta sequencing was performed on longitudinal blood samples from CLL patients receiving ibrutinib monotherapy. The patients were enrolled in a single-center, open-label phase 2 trial of ibrutinib monotherapy. The rearranged segments are TRBV10-1 and TRBJ2-7; 8 junctional bases match TRBD2. Source: PBMCs, taken at disease progression, from a patient treated with ibrutinib. The receptor was isolated from a human donor with chronic lymphocytic leukemia. The DNA is as follows: TGCGCCAGCAGTGGACCGGGAGGGTGGTACGAGCAGTACTTC. Translated, this gives CASSGPGGWYEQYF.